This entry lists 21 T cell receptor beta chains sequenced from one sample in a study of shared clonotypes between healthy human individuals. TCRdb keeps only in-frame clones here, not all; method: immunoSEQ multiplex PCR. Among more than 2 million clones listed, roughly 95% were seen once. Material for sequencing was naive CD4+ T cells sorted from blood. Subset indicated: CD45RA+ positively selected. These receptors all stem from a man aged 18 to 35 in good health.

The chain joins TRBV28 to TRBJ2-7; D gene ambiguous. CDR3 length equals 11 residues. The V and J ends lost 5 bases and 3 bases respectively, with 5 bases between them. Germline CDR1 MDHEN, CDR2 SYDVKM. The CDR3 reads CASSPNYEQYF. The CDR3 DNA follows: TGTGCCAGCAGTCCTAACTACGAGCAGTACTTC.

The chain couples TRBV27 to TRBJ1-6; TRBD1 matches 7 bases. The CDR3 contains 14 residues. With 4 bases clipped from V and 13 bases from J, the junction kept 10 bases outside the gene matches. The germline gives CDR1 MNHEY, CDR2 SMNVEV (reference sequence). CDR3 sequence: CASSYDREGRPLHF. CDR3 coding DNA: TGTGCCAGCAGTTACGACAGGGAAGGTCGCCCCCTCCACTTT.

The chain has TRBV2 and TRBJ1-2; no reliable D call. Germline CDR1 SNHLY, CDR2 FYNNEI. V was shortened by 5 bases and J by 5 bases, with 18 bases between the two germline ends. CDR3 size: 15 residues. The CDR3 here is CASSQEKGTIYGYTF. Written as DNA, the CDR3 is TGTGCCAGCAGTCAGGAGAAGGGTACGATTTATGGCTACACCTTC.

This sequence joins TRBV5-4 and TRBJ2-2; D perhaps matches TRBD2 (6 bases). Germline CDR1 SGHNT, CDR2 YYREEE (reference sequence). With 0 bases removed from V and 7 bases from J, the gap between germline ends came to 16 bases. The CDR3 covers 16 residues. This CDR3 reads CASSLGGGTAFGELFF. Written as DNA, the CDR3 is TGTGCCAGCAGCTTGGGCGGCGGGACCGCGTTCGGGGAGCTGTTTTTT. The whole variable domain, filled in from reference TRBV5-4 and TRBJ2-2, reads ETGVTQSPTHLIKTRGQQVTLRCSSQSGHNTVSWYQQALGQGPQFIFQYYREEENGRGNFPPRFSGLQFPNYSSELNVNALELDDSALYLCASSLGGGTAFGELFFGEGSRLTVL.

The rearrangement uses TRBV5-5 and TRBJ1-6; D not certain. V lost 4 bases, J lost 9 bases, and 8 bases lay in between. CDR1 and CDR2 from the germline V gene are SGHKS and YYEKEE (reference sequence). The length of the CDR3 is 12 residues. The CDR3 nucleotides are TGTGCCAGCAGCCCAACCGCTTCACCCCTCCACTTT. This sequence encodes CASSPTASPLHF.

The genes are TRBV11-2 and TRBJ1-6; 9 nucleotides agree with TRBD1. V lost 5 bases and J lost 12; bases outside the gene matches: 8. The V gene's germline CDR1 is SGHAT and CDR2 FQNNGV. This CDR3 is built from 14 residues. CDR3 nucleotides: TGTGCCAGCAGCCCCCGGGACAGGGAGGGACCCCTCCACTTT. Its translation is CASSPRDREGPLHF.

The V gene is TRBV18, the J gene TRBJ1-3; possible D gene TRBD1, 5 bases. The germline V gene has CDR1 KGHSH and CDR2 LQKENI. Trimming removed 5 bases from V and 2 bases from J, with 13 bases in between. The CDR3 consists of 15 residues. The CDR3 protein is CASSTPGGTGNTIYF. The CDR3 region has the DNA TGTGCCAGCTCAACCCCCGGGGGGACTGGAAACACCATATATTTT.

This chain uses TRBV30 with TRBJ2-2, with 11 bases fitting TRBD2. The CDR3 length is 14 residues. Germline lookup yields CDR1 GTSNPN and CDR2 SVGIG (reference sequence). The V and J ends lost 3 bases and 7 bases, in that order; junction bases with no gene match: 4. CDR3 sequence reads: CAWRLAGVNGELFF. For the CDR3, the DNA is TGTGCCTGGAGACTAGCGGGAGTGAACGGGGAGCTGTTTTTT.

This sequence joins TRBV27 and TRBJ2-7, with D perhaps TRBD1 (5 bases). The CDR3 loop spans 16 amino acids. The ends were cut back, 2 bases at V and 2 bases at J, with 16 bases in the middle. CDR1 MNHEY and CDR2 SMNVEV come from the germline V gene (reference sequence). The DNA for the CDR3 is TGTGCCAGCAGTTTACAATCGGCAGGGCCTACCTACGAGCAGTACTTC. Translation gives CASSLQSAGPTYEQYF.

The CDR3 coding sequence is TGTGCCAGCAGTTTCCCCGAGGGCCGTGGCTACACCTTC. This encodes CASSFPEGRGYTF. The chain couples TRBV27 to TRBJ1-2; no clear D gene. V lost 3 bases, J lost 7 bases, and 12 bases lay in between. The CDR3 sequence is 13 residues long. Germline V lookup: CDR1 MNHEY, CDR2 SMNVEV (reference sequence).

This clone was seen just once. For the CDR3, the DNA is TGTGCTATCACTCCTCGCCAATCGGCGTACTGGTACGAGCAGTACTTC. It specifies CAITPRQSAYWYEQYF. The chain has TRBV7-7 and TRBJ2-7; D remains ambiguous. In germline, CDR1 is SSHAT, CDR2 FNYEAQ (reference sequence). The CDR3 loop spans 16 amino acids.

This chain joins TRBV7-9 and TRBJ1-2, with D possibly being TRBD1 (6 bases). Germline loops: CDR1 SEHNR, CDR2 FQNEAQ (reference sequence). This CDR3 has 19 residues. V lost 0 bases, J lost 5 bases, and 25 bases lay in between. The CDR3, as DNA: TGTGCCAGCAGCTTAGCGCTGTCCACCCAGTTCTCAGGGGAATATGGCTACACCTTC. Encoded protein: CASSLALSTQFSGEYGYTF.

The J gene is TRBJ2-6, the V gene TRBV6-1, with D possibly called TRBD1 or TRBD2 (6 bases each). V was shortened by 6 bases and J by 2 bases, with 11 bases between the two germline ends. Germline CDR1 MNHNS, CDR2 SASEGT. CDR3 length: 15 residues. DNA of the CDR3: TGTGCCAGCAGCCAAGGGGGGACTGGGGCCAACGTCCTGACTTTC. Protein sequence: CASSQGGTGANVLTF.

The CDR3 spells CASRPGGGADTEAFF. For the CDR3, the DNA is TGTGCCAGCAGACCAGGAGGGGGGGCGGACACTGAAGCTTTCTTT. This sequence joins TRBV2 and TRBJ1-1; maybe TRBD1 (6 bases). The length of the CDR3 is 15 residues. V lost 6 bases, J lost 3 bases, and 17 bases lay in between. The germline CDR1 and CDR2 sequences are SNHLY and FYNNEI.

The CDR3 loop is CAIRSTGDYEQYF. The CDR3 bases are TGTGCCATCAGAAGTACAGGGGACTACGAGCAGTACTTC. The V call is TRBV10-3, the J call TRBJ2-7; TRBD1 matches at 7 bases. After removal of 6 bases from V and 3 bases from J, the junction contained 5 bases not matched to a gene. The CDR3 has 13 amino acids. Germline-derived CDR1 and CDR2 are ENHRY and SYGVKD.

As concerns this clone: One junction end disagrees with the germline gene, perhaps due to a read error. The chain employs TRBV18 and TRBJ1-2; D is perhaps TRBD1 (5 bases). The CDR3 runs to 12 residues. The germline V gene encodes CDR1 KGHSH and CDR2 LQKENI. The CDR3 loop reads CASSPLGDGGAF. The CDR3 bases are TGTGCCAGCTCCCCCTTGGGGGACGGTGGAGCCTTC.

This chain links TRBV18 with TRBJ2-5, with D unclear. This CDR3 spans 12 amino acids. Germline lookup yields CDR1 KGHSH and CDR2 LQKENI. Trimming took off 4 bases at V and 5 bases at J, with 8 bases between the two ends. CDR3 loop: CASSQSEETQYF. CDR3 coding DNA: TGTGCCAGCTCACAATCTGAGGAGACCCAGTACTTC.

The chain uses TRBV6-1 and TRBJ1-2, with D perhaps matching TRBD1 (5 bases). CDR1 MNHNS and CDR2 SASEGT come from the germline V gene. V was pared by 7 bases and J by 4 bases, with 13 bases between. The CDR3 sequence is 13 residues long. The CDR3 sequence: CASTLSGGYGYTF. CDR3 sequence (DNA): TGTGCCAGCACGCTCAGTGGGGGCTATGGCTACACCTTC.

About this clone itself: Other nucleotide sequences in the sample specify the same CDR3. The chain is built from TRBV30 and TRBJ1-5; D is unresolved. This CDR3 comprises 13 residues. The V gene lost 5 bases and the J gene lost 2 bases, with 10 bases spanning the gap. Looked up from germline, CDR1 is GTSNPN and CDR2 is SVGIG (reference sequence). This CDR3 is CAWSPGGNQPQHF. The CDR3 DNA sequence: TGTGCCTGGTCCCCGGGAGGCAATCAGCCCCAGCATTTT. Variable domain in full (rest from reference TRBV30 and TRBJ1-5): SQTIHQWPATLVQPVGSPLSLECTVEGTSNPNLYWYRQAAGRGLQLLFYSVGIGQISSEVPQNLSASRPQDRQFILSSKKLLLSDSGFYLCAWSPGGNQPQHFGDGTRLSIL.

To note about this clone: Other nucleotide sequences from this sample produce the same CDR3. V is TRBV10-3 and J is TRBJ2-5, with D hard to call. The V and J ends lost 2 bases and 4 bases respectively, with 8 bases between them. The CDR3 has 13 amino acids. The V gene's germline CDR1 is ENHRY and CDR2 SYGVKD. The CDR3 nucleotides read TGTGCCATCAGTGAGAGAACGGGAGAGACCCAGTACTTC. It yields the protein CAISERTGETQYF.

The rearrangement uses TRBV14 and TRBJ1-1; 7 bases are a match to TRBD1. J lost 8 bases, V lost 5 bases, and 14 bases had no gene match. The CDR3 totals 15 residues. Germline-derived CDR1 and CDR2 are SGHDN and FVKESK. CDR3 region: CASSELGTVGTEAFF. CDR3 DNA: TGTGCCAGCAGCGAACTTGGGACAGTGGGGACAGAAGCTTTCTTT. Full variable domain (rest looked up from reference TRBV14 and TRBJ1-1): EAGVTQFPSHSVIEKGQTVTLRCDPISGHDNLYWYRRVMGKEIKFLLHFVKESKQDESGMPNNRFLAERTGGTYSTLKVQPAELEDSGVYFCASSELGTVGTEAFFGQGTRLTVV.